This T cell receptor beta chain was profiled in a study of blood T cell repertoires in COVID-19. Study in general: PBMCs, B-cell-depleted T cells, or T cells were the source of the cDNA or gDNA that made up the material.

Participants were aged about 18 to 89 years from around 24 US areas. Grouping used clinical history reported by participants in a survey and questionnaire. Source study methods: Reference gene primer amplification in the assay estimated nucleated cell counts. Using immunoSEQ multiplex PCR, the repertoire was profiled, and TCRdb retains in-frame clones only, with some absent. That table supplies the V and J calls and clone size; D and trimming were determined from the DNA. Here the sample spans fewer than 200,000 clones, about four fifths being singletons. CDR3 length: 15 residues. Trimming pared 6 bases from V and 3 bases from J, leaving 16 bases between. Germline CDR1 SGHVS, CDR2 FQNEAQ.

The receptor's source is a woman aged 45-65 years in a cohort exposed to, infected with or recovered from COVID-19 (not recorded which). The chain has TRBV7-8 and TRBJ2-3, with a possible D match to TRBD2 (7 bases). Sequenced: PBMCs or T cells enriched from blood (not recorded which). CDR3: CASRKGGFRTDTQYF. Here the CDR3 DNA reads TGTGCCAGCAGGAAGGGGGGGTTCCGGACAGATACGCAGTATTTT.